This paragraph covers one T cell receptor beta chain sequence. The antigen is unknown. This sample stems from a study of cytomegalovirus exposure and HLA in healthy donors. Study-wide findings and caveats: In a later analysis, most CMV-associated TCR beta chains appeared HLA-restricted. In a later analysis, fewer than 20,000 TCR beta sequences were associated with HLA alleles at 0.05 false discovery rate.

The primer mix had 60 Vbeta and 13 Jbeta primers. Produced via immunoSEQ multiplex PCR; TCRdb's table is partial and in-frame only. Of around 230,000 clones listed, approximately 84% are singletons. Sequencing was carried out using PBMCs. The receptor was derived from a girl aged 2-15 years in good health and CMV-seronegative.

The CDR3 here is CASSLVPNFGYTF. CDR3 in DNA: TGTGCCAGCAGTTTAGTCCCCAATTTTGGCTACACCTTC. The chain has TRBV28 and TRBJ1-2, with D unresolved. The CDR3 runs to 13 residues. Deletions cut 2 bases from V and 7 bases from J, with 11 bases between. The germline CDR1 and CDR2 sequences are MDHEN and SYDVKM.